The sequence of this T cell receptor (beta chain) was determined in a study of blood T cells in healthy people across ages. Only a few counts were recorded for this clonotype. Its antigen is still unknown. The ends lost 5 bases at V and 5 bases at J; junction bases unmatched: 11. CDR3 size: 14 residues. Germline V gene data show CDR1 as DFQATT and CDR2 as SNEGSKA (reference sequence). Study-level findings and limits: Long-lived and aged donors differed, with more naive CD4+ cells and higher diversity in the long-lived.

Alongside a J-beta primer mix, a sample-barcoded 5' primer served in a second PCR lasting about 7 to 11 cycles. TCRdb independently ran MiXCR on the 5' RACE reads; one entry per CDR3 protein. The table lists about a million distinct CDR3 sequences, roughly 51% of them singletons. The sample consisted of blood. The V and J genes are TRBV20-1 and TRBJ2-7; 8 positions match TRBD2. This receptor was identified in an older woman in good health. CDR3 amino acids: CSAGSGLALNEQYF. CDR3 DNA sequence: TGCAGTGCTGGCTCCGGACTAGCCCTCAACGAGCAGTACTTC.